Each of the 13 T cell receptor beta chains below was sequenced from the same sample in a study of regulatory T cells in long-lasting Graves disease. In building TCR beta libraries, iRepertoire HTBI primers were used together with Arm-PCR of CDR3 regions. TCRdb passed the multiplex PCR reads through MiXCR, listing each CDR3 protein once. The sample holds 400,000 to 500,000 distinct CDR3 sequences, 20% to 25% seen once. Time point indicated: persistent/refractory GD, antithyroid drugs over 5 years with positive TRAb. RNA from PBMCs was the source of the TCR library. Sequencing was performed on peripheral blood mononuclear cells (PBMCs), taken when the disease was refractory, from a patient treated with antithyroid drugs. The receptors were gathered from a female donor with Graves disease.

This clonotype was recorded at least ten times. Here the CDR3 reads CASGGTGELFF. In DNA form, the CDR3 reads TGTGCCAGCGGGGGGACTGGGGAGCTGTTTTTT. This chain uses TRBV28 with TRBJ2-2, with D tentatively TRBD2 (6 bases). Germline CDR1 MDHEN, CDR2 SYDVKM. The CDR3 consists of 11 residues. Trimming took off 8 bases at V and 8 bases at J, with 9 bases between the two ends.

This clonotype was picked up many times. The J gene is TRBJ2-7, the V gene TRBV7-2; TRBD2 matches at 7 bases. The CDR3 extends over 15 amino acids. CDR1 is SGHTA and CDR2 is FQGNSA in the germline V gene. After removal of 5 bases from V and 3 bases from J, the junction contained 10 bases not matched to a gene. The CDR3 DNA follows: TGTGCCAGCAGCCCGGGGGGTAGTTTGGACTACGAGCAGTACTTC. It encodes CASSPGGSLDYEQYF. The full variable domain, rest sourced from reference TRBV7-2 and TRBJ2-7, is GAGVSQSPSNKVTEKGKDVELRCDPISGHTALYWYRQSLGQGLEFLIYFQGNSAPDKSGLPSDRFSAERTGGSVSTLTIQRTQQEDSAVYLCASSPGGSLDYEQYFGPGTRLTVT.

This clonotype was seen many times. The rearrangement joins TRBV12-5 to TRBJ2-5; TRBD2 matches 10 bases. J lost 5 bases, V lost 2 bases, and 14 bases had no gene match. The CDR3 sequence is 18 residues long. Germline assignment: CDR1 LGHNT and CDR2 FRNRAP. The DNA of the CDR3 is TGTGCTAGTGGTTTGCCGCGGCTAGCGGGAGATGGAGGGGAGACCCAGTACTTC. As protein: CASGLPRLAGDGGETQYF. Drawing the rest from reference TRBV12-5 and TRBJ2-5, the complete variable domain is DARVTQTPRHKVTEMGQEVTMRCQPILGHNTVFWYRQTMMQGLELLAYFRNRAPLDDSGMPKDRFSAEMPDATLATLKIQPSEPRDSAVYFCASGLPRLAGDGGETQYFGPGTRLLVL.

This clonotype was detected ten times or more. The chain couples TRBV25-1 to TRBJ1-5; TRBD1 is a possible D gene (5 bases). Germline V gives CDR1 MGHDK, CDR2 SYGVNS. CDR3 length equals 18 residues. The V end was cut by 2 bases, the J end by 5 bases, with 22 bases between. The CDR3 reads CASSETEVTTAPYQPQHF. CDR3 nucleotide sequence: TGTGCCAGCAGTGAAACCGAAGTGACGACAGCCCCTTATCAGCCCCAGCATTTT.

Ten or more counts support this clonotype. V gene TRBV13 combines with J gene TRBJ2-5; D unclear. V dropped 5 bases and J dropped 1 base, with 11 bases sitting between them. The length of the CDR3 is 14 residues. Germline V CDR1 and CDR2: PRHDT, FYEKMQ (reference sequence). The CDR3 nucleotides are TGTGCCAGCAGCCCCGGCAAGATCCAAGAGACCCAGTACTTC. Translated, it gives CASSPGKIQETQYF.

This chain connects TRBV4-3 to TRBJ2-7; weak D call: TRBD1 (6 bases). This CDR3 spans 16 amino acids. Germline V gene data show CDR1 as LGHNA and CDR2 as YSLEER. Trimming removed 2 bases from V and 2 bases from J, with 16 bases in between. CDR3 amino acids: CASSQLAGATPYEQYF. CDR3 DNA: TGCGCCAGCAGCCAACTAGCAGGGGCTACTCCCTACGAGCAGTACTTC.

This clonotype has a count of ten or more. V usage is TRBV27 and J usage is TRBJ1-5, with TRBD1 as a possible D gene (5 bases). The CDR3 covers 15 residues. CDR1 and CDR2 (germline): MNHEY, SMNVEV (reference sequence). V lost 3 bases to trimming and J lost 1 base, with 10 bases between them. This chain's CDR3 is CASSLTASSNQPQHF. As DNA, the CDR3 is TGTGCCAGCAGTTTGACAGCGTCCAGCAATCAGCCCCAGCATTTT.

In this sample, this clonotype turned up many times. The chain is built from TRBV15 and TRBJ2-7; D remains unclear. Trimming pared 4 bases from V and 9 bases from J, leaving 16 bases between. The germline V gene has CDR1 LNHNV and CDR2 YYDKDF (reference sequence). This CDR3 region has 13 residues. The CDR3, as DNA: TGTGCCACCAGCACCAGTAATCCGTCACGGCAGTACTTC. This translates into CATSTSNPSRQYF.

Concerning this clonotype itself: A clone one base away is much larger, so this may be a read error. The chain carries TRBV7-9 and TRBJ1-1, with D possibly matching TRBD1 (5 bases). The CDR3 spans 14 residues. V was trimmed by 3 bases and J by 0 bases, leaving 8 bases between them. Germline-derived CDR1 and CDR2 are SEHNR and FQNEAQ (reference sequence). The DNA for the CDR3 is TGTGCCAGCAGCTTCGACAGTATGAACACTGAAGCTTTCTTT. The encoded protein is CASSFDSMNTEAFF.

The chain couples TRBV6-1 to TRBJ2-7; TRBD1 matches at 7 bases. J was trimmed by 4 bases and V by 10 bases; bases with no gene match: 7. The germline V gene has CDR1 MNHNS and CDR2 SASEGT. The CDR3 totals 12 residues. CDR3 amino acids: CAIDRAGYEQYF. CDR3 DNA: TGTGCCATTGACAGGGCAGGGTACGAGCAGTACTTC.

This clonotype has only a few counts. CDR3 in DNA: TGTGCCAGCAGCCCCAGGGGCAGCACAGAGACCCAGTACTTC. Translating gives CASSPRGSTETQYF. V usage is TRBV7-3 and J usage is TRBJ2-5; possibly TRBD1 for D (6 bases). Trimming removed 5 bases from V and 4 bases from J, with 14 bases in between. The length of the CDR3 is 14 residues. Germline loops: CDR1 SGHTA, CDR2 FQGTGA.

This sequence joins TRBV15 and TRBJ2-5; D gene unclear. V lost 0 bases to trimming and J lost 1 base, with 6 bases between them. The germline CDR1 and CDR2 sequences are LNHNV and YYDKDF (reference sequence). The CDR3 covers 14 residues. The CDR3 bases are TGTGCCACCAGCAGAGATATCGGCCAAGAGACCCAGTACTTC. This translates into CATSRDIGQETQYF.

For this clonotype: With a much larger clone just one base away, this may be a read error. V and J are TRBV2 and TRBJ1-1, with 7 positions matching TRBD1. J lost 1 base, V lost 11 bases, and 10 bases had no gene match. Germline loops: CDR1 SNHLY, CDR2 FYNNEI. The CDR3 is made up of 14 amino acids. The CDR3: CAGRGDSWNTEAFF. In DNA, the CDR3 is TGTGCCGGCCGCGGGGACAGCTGGAACACTGAAGCTTTCTTT.